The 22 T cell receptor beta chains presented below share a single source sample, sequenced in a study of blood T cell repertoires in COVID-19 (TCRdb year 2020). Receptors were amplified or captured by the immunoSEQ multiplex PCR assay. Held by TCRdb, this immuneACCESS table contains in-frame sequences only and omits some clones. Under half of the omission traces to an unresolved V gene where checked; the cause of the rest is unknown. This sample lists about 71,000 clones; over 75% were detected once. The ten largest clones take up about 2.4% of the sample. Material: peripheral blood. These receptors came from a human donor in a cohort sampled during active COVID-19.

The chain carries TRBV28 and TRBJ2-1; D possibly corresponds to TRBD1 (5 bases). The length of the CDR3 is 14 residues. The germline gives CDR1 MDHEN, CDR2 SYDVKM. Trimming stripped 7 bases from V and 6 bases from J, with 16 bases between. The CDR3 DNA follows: TGTGCCAGCAAGGCCAGTACAGGAGCCAATGAGCAGTTCTTC. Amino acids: CASKASTGANEQFF.

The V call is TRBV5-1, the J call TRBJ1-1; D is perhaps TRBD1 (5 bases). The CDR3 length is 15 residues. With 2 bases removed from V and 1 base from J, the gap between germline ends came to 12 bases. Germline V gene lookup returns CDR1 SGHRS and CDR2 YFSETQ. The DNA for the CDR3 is TGCGCCAGCAGCTTACGCGGGGGAACGAACACTGAAGCTTTCTTT. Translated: CASSLRGGTNTEAFF.

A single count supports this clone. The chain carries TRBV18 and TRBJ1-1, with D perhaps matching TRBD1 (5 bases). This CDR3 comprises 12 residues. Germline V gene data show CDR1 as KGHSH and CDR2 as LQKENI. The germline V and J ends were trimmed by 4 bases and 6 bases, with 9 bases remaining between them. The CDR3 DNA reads TGTGCCAGCTCACTGCAGGGCCCTGAAGCTTTCTTT. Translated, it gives CASSLQGPEAFF.

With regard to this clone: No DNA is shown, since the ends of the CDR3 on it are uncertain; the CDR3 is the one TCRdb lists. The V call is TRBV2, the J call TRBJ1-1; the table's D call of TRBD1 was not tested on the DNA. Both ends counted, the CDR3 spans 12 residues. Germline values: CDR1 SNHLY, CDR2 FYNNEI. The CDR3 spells CASSVGQGSTFF.

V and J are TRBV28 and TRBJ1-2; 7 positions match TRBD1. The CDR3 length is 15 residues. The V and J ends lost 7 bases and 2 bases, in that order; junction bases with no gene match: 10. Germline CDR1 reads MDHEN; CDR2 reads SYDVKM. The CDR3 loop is CASIGEGAQNYGYTF. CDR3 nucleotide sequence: TGTGCCAGCATCGGAGAGGGGGCGCAAAACTATGGCTACACCTTC.

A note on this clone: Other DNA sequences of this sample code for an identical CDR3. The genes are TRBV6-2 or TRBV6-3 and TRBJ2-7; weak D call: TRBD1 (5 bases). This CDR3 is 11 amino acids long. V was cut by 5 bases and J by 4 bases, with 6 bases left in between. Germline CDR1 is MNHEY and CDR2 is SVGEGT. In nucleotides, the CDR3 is TGTGCCAGCAGTCGACAGTACGAGCAGTACTTC. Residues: CASSRQYEQYF.

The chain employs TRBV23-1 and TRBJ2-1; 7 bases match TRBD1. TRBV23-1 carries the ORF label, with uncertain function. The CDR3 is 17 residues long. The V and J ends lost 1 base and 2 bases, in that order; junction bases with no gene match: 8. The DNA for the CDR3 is TGCGCCAGCAGTCAATTTCCGACAGGGATAACCTACAATGAGCAGTTCTTC. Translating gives CASSQFPTGITYNEQFF.

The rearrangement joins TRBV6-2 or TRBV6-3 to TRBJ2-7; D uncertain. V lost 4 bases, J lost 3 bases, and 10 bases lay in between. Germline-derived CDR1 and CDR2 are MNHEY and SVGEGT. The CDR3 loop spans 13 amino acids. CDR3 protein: CASSFGRDYEQYF. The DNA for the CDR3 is TGTGCCAGCAGTTTCGGTAGAGACTACGAGCAGTACTTC.

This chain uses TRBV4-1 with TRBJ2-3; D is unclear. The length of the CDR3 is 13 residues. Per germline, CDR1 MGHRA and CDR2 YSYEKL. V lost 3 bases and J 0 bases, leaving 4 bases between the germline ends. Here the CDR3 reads CASSQQSTDTQYF. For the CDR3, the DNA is TGCGCCAGCAGCCAGCAGAGCACAGATACGCAGTATTTT.

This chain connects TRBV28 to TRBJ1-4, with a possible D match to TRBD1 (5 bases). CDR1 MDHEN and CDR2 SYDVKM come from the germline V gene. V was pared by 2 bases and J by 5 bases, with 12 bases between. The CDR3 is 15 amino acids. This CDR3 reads CASSLGGRGNEKLFF. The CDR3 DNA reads TGTGCCAGCAGTTTAGGAGGTCGGGGGAATGAAAAACTGTTTTTT. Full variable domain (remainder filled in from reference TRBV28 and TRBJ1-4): DVKVTQSSRYLVKRTGEKVFLECVQDMDHENMFWYRQDPGLGLRLIYFSYDVKMKEKGDIPEGYSVSREKKERFSLILESASTNQTSMYLCASSLGGRGNEKLFFGSGTQLSVL.

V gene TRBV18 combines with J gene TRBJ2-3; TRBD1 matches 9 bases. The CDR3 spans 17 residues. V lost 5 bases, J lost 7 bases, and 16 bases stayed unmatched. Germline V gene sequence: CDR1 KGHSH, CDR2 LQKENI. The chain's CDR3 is CASSSDSGTGYANTQYF. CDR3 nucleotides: TGTGCCAGCTCAAGCGATTCCGGGACAGGGTATGCAAATACGCAGTATTTT.

CDR3 sequence reads: CASSERGTGGYEKLFF. The DNA for the CDR3 is TGTGCCAGCAGTGAAAGGGGGACAGGGGGCTATGAAAAACTGTTTTTT. This chain links TRBV6-1 with TRBJ1-4, with 12 bases fitting TRBD1. Trimming took 2 bases from V and 6 from J; bases not matched to a gene: 4. CDR3 length equals 16 residues. Germline CDR1 reads MNHNS; CDR2 reads SASEGT.

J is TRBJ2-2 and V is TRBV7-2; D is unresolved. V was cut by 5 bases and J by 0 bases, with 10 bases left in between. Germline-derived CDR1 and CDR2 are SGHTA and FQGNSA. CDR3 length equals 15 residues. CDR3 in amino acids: CASSPIAPNTGELFF. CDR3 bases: TGTGCCAGCAGCCCTATAGCACCGAACACCGGGGAGCTGTTTTTT.

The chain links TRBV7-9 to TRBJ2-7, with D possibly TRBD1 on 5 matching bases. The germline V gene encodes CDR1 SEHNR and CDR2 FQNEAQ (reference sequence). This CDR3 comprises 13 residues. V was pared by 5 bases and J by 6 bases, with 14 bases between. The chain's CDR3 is CASSRQLPAEQYF. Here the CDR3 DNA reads TGTGCCAGCAGCAGACAGTTGCCGGCCGAGCAGTACTTC.

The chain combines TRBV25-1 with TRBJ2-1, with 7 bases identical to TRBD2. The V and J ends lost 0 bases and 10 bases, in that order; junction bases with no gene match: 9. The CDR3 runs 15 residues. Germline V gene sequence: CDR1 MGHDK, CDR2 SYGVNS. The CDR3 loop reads CASSEYGSGKGEQFF. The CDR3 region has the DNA TGTGCCAGCAGTGAATATGGAAGCGGGAAGGGCGAGCAGTTCTTC.

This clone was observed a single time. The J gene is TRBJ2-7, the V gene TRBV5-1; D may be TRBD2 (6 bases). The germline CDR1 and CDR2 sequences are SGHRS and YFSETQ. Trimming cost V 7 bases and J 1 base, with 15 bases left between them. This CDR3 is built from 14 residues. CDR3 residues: CASREPGESYEQYF. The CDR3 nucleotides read TGCGCCAGCCGTGAGCCGGGGGAATCCTACGAGCAGTACTTC.

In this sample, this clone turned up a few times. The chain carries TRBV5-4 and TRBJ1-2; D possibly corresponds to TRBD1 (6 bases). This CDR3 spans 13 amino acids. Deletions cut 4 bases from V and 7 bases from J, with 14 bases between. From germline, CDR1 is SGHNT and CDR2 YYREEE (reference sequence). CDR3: CASSKGTITGYTF. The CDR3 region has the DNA TGTGCCAGCAGCAAAGGGACAATCACTGGCTACACCTTC. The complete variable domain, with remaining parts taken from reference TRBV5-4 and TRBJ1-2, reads ETGVTQSPTHLIKTRGQQVTLRCSSQSGHNTVSWYQQALGQGPQFIFQYYREEENGRGNFPPRFSGLQFPNYSSELNVNALELDDSALYLCASSKGTITGYTFGSGTRLTVV.

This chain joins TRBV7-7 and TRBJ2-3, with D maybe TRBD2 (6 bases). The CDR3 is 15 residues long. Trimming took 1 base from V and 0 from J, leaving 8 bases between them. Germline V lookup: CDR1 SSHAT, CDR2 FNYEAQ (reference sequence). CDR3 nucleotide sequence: TGTGCCAGCAGCTTAGGCGGGGCTAGCACAGATACGCAGTATTTT. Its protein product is CASSLGGASTDTQYF.

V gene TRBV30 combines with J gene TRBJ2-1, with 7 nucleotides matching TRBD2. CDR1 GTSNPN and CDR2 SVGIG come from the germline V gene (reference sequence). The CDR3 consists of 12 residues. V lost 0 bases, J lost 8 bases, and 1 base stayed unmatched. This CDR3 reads CAWSVRGDEQFF. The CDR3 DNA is TGTGCCTGGAGTGTACGGGGGGATGAGCAGTTCTTC.

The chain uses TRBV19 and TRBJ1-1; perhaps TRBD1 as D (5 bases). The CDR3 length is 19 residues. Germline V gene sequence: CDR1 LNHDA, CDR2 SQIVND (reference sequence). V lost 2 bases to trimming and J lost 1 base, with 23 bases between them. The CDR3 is CASSIPGLRASGGNTEAFF. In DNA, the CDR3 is TGTGCCAGTAGTATACCGGGACTTCGAGCTTCGGGTGGGAACACTGAAGCTTTCTTT.

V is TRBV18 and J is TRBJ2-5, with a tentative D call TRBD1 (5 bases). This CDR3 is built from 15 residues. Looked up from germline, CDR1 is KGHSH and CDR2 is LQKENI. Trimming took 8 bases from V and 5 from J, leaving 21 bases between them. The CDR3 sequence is CASHLTQGLVETQYF. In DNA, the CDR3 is TGTGCCAGCCACCTTACGCAGGGTTTAGTCGAGACCCAGTACTTC.

The CDR3 sequence is CASSPLRQGRKGNTEAFF. In nucleotides, the CDR3 is TGTGCCAGCTCACCACTTCGACAAGGGAGAAAAGGGAACACTGAAGCTTTCTTT. The chain combines TRBV18 with TRBJ1-1; D uncertain. The CDR3 is 18 residues long. Germline CDR1 is KGHSH and CDR2 is LQKENI. Trimming took 1 base from V and 1 from J, leaving 19 bases between them.